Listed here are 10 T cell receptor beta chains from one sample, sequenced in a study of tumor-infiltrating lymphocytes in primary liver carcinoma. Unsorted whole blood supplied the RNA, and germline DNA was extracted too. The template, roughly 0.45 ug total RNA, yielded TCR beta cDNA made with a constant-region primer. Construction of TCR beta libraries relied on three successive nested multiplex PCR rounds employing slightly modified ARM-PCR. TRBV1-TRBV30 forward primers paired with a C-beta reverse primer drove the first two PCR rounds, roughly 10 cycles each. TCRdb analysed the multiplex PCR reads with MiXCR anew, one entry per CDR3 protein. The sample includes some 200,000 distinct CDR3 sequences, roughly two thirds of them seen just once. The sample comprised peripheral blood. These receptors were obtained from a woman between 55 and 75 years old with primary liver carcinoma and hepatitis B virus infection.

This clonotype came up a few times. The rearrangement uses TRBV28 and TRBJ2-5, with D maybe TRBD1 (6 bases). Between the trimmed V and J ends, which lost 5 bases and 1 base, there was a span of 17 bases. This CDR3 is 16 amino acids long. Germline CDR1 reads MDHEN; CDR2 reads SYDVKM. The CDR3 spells CASSPWSGRGQETQYF. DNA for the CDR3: TGTGCCAGCAGTCCCTGGAGTGGCAGGGGCCAAGAGACCCAGTACTTC.

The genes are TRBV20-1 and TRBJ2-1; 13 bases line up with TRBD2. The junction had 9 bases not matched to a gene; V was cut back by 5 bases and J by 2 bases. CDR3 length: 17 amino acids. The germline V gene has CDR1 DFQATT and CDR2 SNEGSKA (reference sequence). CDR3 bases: TGCAGTGCTTCCGACACGGGACTAGCGGGGCCCTACAATGAGCAGTTCTTC. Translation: CSASDTGLAGPYNEQFF.

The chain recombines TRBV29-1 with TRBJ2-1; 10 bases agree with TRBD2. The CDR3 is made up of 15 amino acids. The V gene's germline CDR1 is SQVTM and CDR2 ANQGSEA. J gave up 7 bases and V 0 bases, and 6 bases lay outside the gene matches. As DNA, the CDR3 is TGCAGCGTTGAAGATGGTAATAGCGGGGGGAATGAGCAGTTCTTC. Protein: CSVEDGNSGGNEQFF.

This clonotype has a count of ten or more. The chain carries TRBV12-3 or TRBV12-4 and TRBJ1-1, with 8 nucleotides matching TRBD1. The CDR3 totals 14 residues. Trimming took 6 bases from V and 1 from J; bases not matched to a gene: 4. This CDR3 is CASSPGQGNTEAFF. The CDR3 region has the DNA TGTGCCAGCAGCCCCGGACAGGGGAACACTGAAGCTTTCTTT.

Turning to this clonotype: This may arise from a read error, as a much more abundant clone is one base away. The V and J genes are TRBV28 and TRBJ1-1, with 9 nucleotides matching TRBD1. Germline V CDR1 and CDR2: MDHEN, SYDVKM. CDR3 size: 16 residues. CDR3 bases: TGTGCCAACAGTTTAAGTGGACAGGGGACGAACACTGAAGCTTTCTTT. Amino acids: CANSLSGQGTNTEAFF.

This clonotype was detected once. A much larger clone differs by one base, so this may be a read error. CDR3 sequence: CAIGDGGGTEAFF. The DNA for the CDR3 is TGTGCCATCGGGGACGGAGGGGGCACTGAAGCTTTCTTT. The chain couples TRBV10-3 to TRBJ1-1; D might be TRBD1 (6 bases). CDR3 length equals 13 residues. V was pared by 8 bases and J by 4 bases, with 14 bases between. The germline V gene encodes CDR1 ENHRY and CDR2 SYGVKD.

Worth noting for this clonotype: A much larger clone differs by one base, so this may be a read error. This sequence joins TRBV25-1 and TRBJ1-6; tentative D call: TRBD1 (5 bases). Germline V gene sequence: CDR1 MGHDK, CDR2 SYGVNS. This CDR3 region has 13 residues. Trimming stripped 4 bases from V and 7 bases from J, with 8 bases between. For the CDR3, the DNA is TGTGCCAGCAGTGGGTCAGGGAATTCACCCCTCCACTTT. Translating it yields CASSGSGNSPLHF. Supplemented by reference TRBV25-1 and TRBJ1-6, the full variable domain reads EADIYQTPRYLVIGTGKKITLECSQTMGHDKMYWYQQDPGMELHLIHYSYGVNSTEKGDLSSESTVSRIRTEHFPLTLESARPSHTSQYLCASSGSGNSPLHFGNGTRLTVT.

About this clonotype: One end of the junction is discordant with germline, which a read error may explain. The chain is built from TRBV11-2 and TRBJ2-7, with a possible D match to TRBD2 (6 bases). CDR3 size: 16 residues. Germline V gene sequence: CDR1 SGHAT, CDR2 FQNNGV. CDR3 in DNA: TGTGCCAGCAGCCCTCAGACCAGCGGGCTCGCCTATGAGCAGTGCTTC. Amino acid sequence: CASSPQTSGLAYEQCF.

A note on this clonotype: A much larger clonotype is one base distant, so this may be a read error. CDR3 nucleotide sequence: TGTGCCAGCACTAGAGACAGGCTCGGTTCACCCCTCCACTTT. This translates into CASTRDRLGSPLHF. The chain has TRBV6-1 and TRBJ1-6; possibly TRBD1 for D (6 bases). This CDR3 contains 14 residues. Trimming shortened V by 7 bases and J by 9 bases, and 16 bases separated the two germline ends. From germline, CDR1 is MNHNS and CDR2 SASEGT.

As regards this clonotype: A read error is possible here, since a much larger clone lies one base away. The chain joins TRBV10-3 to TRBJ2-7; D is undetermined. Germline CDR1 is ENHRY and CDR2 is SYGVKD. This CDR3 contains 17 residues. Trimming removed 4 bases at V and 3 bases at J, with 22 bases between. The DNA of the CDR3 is TGTGCCATCAGTGGATCCGAATCCCAGGCGAACATCTACGAGCAGTACTTC. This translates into CAISGSESQANIYEQYF.